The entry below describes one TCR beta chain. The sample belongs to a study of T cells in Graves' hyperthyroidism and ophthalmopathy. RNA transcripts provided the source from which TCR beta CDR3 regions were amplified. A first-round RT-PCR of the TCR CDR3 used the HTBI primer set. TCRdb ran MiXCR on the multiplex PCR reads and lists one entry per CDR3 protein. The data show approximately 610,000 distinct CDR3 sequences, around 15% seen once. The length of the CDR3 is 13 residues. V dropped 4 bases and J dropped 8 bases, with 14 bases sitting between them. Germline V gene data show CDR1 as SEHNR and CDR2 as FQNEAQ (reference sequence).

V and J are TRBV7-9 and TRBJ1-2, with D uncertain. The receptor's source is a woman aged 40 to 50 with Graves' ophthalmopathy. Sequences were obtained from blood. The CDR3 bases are TGTGCCAGCAGCTCGAGAGCGAGTATCGGCTACACCTTC. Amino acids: CASSSRASIGYTF.